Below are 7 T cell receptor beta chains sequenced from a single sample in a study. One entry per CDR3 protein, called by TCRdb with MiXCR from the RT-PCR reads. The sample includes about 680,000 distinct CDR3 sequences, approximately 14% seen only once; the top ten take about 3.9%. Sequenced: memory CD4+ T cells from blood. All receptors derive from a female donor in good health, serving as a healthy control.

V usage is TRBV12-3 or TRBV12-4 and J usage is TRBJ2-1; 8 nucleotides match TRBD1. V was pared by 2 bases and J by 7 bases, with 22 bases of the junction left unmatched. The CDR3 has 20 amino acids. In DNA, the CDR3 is TGTGCCAGCAGTTTACGGTCTATTGGGGTCCGCCCCAGGGGGCGGAATGAGCAGTTCTTC. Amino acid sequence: CASSLRSIGVRPRGRNEQFF.

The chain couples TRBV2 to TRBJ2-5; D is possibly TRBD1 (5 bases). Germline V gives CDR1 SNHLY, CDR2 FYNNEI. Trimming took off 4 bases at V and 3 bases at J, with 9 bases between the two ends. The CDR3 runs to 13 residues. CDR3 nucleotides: TGTGCCAGCAGTGTACGCAGGGAAGAGACCCAGTACTTC. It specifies CASSVRREETQYF. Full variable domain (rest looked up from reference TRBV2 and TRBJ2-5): EPEVTQTPSHQVTQMGQEVILRCVPISNHLYFYWYRQILGQKVEFLVSFYNNEISEKSEIFDDQFSVERPDGSNFTLKIRSTKLEDSAMYFCASSVRREETQYFGPGTRLLVL.

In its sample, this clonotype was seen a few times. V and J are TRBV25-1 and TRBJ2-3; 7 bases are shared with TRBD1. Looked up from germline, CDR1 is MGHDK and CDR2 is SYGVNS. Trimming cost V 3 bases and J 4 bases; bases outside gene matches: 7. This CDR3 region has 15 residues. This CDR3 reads CASSDRTGLADTQYF. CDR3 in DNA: TGTGCCAGCAGTGATCGGACAGGCCTAGCAGATACGCAGTATTTT.

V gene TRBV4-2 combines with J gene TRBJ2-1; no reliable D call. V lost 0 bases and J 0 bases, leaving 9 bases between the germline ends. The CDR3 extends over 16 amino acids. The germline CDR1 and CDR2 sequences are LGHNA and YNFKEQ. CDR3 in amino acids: CASSQESASSYNEQFF. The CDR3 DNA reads TGTGCCAGCAGCCAAGAGAGCGCGAGCTCCTACAATGAGCAGTTCTTC.

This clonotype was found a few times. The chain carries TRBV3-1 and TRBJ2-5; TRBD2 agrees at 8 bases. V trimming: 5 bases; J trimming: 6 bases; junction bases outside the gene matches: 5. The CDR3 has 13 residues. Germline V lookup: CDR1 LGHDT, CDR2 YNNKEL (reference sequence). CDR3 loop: CASSASGQKTQYF. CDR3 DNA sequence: TGTGCCAGCAGCGCTAGCGGGCAGAAGACCCAGTACTTC.

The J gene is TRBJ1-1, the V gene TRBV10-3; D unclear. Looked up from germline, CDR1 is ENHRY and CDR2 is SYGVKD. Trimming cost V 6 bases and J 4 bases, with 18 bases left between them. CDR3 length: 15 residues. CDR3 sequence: CAIRDPTRPGTEAFF. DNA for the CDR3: TGTGCCATCAGGGACCCTACGAGGCCGGGCACTGAAGCTTTCTTT.

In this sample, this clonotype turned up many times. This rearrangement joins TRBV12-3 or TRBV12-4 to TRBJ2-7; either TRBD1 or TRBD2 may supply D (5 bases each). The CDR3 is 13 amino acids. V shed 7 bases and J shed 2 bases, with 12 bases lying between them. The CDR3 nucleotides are TGTGCCAGCACCTCGGGACCCCCCTACGAGCAGTACTTC. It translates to CASTSGPPYEQYF.